A single sample gave rise to the 12 T cell receptor beta chains below, sequenced in a study of blood T cell repertoires in COVID-19. The table came from immunoSEQ multiplex PCR; TCRdb's copy has only in-frame clones and leaves some out. This sample has about 21,000 clones; more than 85% occur once, and the top ten carry approximately 20%. The sequencing sample was made of peripheral blood. All receptors derive from a man aged 70 or older with active COVID-19.

The V call is TRBV29-1, the J call TRBJ1-1; TRBD1 might be the D (6 bases). The CDR3 extends over 13 amino acids. The ends were cut back, 3 bases at V and 7 bases at J, with 15 bases in the middle. The V gene's germline CDR1 is SQVTM and CDR2 ANQGSEA. CDR3 protein: CSVDQTRGGEAFF. DNA for the CDR3: TGCAGCGTTGATCAAACAAGGGGGGGTGAAGCTTTCTTT.

V usage is TRBV30 and J usage is TRBJ1-5; D is uncertain. Germline-derived CDR1 and CDR2 are GTSNPN and SVGIG (reference sequence). With 2 bases removed from V and 5 bases from J, the gap between germline ends came to 7 bases. The CDR3 length is 12 residues. CDR3 DNA: TGTGCCTGGAGTTTGGAGGATCAGCCCCAGCATTTT. This translates into CAWSLEDQPQHF.

The chain is built from TRBV2 and TRBJ1-1; the D is unclear. V shed 4 bases and J shed 0 bases, with 6 bases lying between them. Germline V gives CDR1 SNHLY, CDR2 FYNNEI. The CDR3 is made up of 13 amino acids. The CDR3, as DNA: TGTGCCAGCAGTGTGTCGGTGAACACTGAAGCTTTCTTT. This gives the protein CASSVSVNTEAFF.

The rearrangement joins TRBV9 to TRBJ2-1, with 7 bases that match TRBD1. V lost 4 bases, J lost 0 bases, and 16 bases stayed unmatched. CDR1 is SGDLS and CDR2 is YYNGEE in the germline V gene. The length of the CDR3 is 19 residues. Written as DNA, the CDR3 is TGTGCCAGCAGCACCCAGGACAGGCAACCAGTAAGCTCCTACAATGAGCAGTTCTTC. Translation: CASSTQDRQPVSSYNEQFF.

The chain couples TRBV19 to TRBJ2-1; maybe TRBD2 (5 bases). This CDR3 region has 13 residues. The V and J ends lost 4 bases and 6 bases respectively, with 10 bases between them. The germline CDR1 and CDR2 sequences are LNHDA and SQIVND (reference sequence). The CDR3 region is CASSTTRRNEQFF. The CDR3 DNA sequence: TGTGCCAGTAGTACCACTAGACGCAATGAGCAGTTCTTC.

Only one count was recorded for this clone. The chain uses TRBV25-1 and TRBJ2-1; D perhaps matches TRBD1 (5 bases). The CDR3 spans 15 residues. V lost 2 bases, J lost 3 bases, and 11 bases lay in between. Looked up from germline, CDR1 is MGHDK and CDR2 is SYGVNS. Here the CDR3 DNA reads TGTGCCAGCAGTGAACCAGGGATTAACTACAATGAGCAGTTCTTC. It encodes CASSEPGINYNEQFF.

The chain combines TRBV7-7 with TRBJ1-1; D unclear. CDR1 and CDR2 from the germline V gene are SSHAT and FNYEAQ (reference sequence). The CDR3 is 13 residues long. V was shortened by 2 bases and J by 2 bases, with 6 bases between the two germline ends. The CDR3 protein is CASSLRGNTEAFF. The DNA of the CDR3 is TGTGCCAGCAGCTTACGGGGAAACACTGAAGCTTTCTTT.

V is TRBV10-2 and J is TRBJ2-4; D may be TRBD2 (5 bases). CDR1 is WSHSY and CDR2 is SAAADI in the germline V gene. The CDR3 consists of 14 residues. V was clipped by 10 bases and J by 3 bases, with 16 bases between them. CDR3 residues: CAITKGEGKNIQYF. DNA for the CDR3: TGCGCCATTACTAAGGGCGAGGGCAAAAACATTCAGTACTTC.

The CDR3 here is CASSLGQSGNTIYF. DNA of the CDR3: TGTGCCAGCAGCTTGGGGCAGTCTGGAAACACCATATATTTT. The chain couples TRBV5-6 to TRBJ1-3; D uncertain. The germline V gene encodes CDR1 SGHDT and CDR2 YYEEEE. Trimming stripped 0 bases from V and 1 base from J, with 5 bases between. The CDR3 contains 14 residues.

The chain recombines TRBV15 with TRBJ1-5; no firm D call. The V gene's germline CDR1 is LNHNV and CDR2 YYDKDF (reference sequence). The CDR3 extends over 12 amino acids. Between the trimmed V and J ends, which lost 3 bases and 5 bases, there was a span of 5 bases. CDR3 protein: CATSSPDQPQHF. The CDR3 coding sequence is TGTGCCACCAGCAGTCCAGATCAGCCCCAGCATTTT.

The chain employs TRBV2 and TRBJ2-3; TRBD2 matches at 7 bases. V shed 6 bases and J 0 bases; nucleotides not matched to a gene: 6. CDR1 and CDR2 from the germline V gene are SNHLY and FYNNEI. The CDR3 has 15 residues. For the CDR3, the DNA is TGTGCCAGCAGGGGACTACTTTATAGCACAGATACGCAGTATTTT. This gives the protein CASRGLLYSTDTQYF.

V usage is TRBV6-5 and J usage is TRBJ1-3, with 7 bases fitting TRBD1. The trim removed 6 bases at V and 4 bases at J, leaving 6 bases unmatched. The germline V gene has CDR1 MNHEY and CDR2 SVGAGI. CDR3 length: 14 amino acids. For the CDR3, the DNA is TGTGCCAGCAGCCGCCAGGGGGTGGGAAACACCATATATTTT. Translation gives CASSRQGVGNTIYF.